The entry that follows covers one T cell receptor (beta chain) sequence. The treatment: randomized to nivolumab then ipilimumab (arm A) or the reverse (arm B). No patient had prior DNA-damaging chemotherapy. Sorted cells were live CD3+CD8+, lacking CD19 and CD56, from PBMCs. The sample originates from a study of sequential checkpoint blockade in melanoma. About the research overall: Patients were randomized 1:1 to nivolumab-then-ipilimumab or ipilimumab-then-nivolumab first-line.

Data came from immunoSEQ multiplex PCR; TCRdb stores just in-frame clones and leaves some out. The table includes some 40,000 clones, over 75% detected once. The V and J ends lost 5 bases and 0 bases, in that order; junction bases with no gene match: 9. Per the germline V gene, CDR1 is MNHEY and CDR2 is SMNVEV (reference sequence). The CDR3 loop spans 16 amino acids. This clonotype was obtained from a human donor with melanoma. This chain uses TRBV27 with TRBJ1-1; 7 bases fit TRBD1. This specimen consisted of CD8+ T cells sorted from blood (inferred from file names), obtained from a patient given nivolumab and ipilimumab in sequence. CDR3 sequence (DNA): TGTGCCAGCAGTCGAAGACAGGGATGGGTGAACACTGAAGCTTTCTTT. It codes for CASSRRQGWVNTEAFF.